The clone carrying this T cell receptor beta chain was seen only once. The antigen remains unidentified. The primer mix had 60 Vbeta and 13 Jbeta primers. Here immunoSEQ multiplex PCR was the method, and the copy in TCRdb shows in-frame clones only, minus some. The sample includes some 130,000 clones, roughly 80% of them seen just once. Donors counted as nominally healthy when sampled, yet unrecorded immune exposures were likely. The data were obtained in a study of cytomegalovirus exposure and HLA in healthy donors. The study, taken as a whole, reports: A previous analysis found most TCR beta V segments productive roughly 90% or roughly 30% of the time. Researchers counted around 170 TCR beta chains as cytomegalovirus-associated.

Trimming pared 5 bases from V and 7 bases from J, leaving 17 bases between. Germline V gene sequence: CDR1 SNHLY, CDR2 FYNNEI. The CDR3 has 14 residues. The sequence was obtained from a young man in good health and CMV-seronegative. Source material: PBMCs. This chain uses TRBV2 with TRBJ1-2; perhaps TRBD1 as D (5 bases). CDR3 nucleotides: TGTGCCAGCAGTTACCCGGGGGAGGCTCCTGGCTACACCTTC. Its translation is CASSYPGEAPGYTF.